A single sample gave rise to the 5 T cell receptor beta chains below, sequenced in a study of T cells in Graves' hyperthyroidism and ophthalmopathy. Amplified regions were TCR beta CDR3 sequences from RNA transcripts. First-round RT-PCR targeting the TCR CDR3 was performed with the HTBI primer set. TCRdb re-called the multiplex PCR reads with MiXCR, one entry per CDR3 protein. The sample has hundreds of thousands of distinct CDR3 sequences, 14% to 15% seen once. Material for sequencing was blood. The receptors come from a man younger than 30 with Graves' ophthalmopathy.

Many counts were recorded for this clonotype. This chain links TRBV5-1 with TRBJ2-3; TRBD1 is a possible D gene (5 bases). V shed 3 bases and J shed 2 bases, with 10 bases lying between them. This CDR3 has 14 residues. CDR1 SGHRS and CDR2 YFSETQ come from the germline V gene. The CDR3 protein is CASSSSDNTDTQYF. CDR3 in DNA: TGCGCCAGCAGCTCCTCGGACAACACAGATACGCAGTATTTT.

This clonotype was seen more than once but under ten times. The chain is built from TRBV7-3 and TRBJ2-3; 9 nucleotides agree with TRBD1. Trimming took 6 bases from V and 1 from J; bases not matched to a gene: 8. The CDR3 spans 16 residues. CDR1 and CDR2 (germline): SGHTA, FQGTGA. DNA for the CDR3: TGTGCCAGCAGGTCACCGGGACAGGGAGGCACAGATACGCAGTATTTT. It codes for CASRSPGQGGTDTQYF.

J is TRBJ2-5 and V is TRBV7-9, with D perhaps TRBD1 (6 bases). The V gene lost 5 bases and the J gene lost 9 bases, with 16 bases spanning the gap. This CDR3 region has 13 residues. The germline gives CDR1 SEHNR, CDR2 FQNEAQ (reference sequence). The CDR3, as DNA: TGTGCCAGCAGCGCCCGACAGGAACCCCCCCAGTACTTC. Its protein product is CASSARQEPPQYF.

This clonotype was counted at least ten times. This rearrangement joins TRBV5-1 to TRBJ2-3; 11 bases line up with TRBD2. The germline gives CDR1 SGHRS, CDR2 YFSETQ. This CDR3 region has 14 residues. Trimming cost V 7 bases and J 5 bases; bases outside gene matches: 6. In DNA, the CDR3 is TGCGCCAGCCAACTAGCGGGAGATGGAGATACGCAGTATTTT. Translation gives CASQLAGDGDTQYF.

The V gene is TRBV7-9, the J gene TRBJ1-4; maybe TRBD1 (5 bases). V was trimmed by 1 base and J by 3 bases, leaving 9 bases between them. Looked up from germline, CDR1 is SEHNR and CDR2 is FQNEAQ (reference sequence). This CDR3 spans 15 amino acids. The CDR3 bases are TGTGCCAGCAGCTTAGATGGGGGGGCTAATGAAAAACTGTTTTTT. Protein: CASSLDGGANEKLFF.